Detailed here is one TCR beta chain. V gave up 7 bases and J gave up 7 bases; unmatched junction bases: 10. The CDR3 has 14 residues. The germline V gene encodes CDR1 MNHNS and CDR2 SASEGT. These data come from a study of cytomegalovirus exposure and HLA in healthy donors. The PCR employed 60 Vbeta primers together with 13 Jbeta primers. TCRdb's copy holds only in-frame clones and misses some; the assay was immunoSEQ multiplex PCR. Of 140,000 or so clones detected, 80% to 90% appear once; the ten largest clones hold 2.5%. The chain couples TRBV6-1 to TRBJ2-1; 7 bases map to TRBD1. The specimen was PBMCs. The TCR comes from a boy between 2 and 10 years old in good health and CMV-seronegative. This chain's CDR3 is CASMKDRVLNEQFF. CDR3 nucleotides: TGTGCCAGCATGAAAGACAGGGTCCTGAATGAGCAGTTCTTC.